This is a list of T cell receptor beta chains from one sample in a study of cytomegalovirus exposure and HLA in healthy donors. Sequencing was performed with immunoSEQ multiplex PCR; in TCRdb, only in-frame clones are kept and a portion is missing. This table holds 120,000 or so clones, 80% found once. Sequencing was done on a sample of PBMCs. Receptor source: a man aged 25-40 years in good health and CMV-seropositive. Each CDR3 is given without its conserved first and last residue. D genes are given only for firm matches.

d_call,v_call,cdr3_aa
-,TRBV5-5,ASSQGISGNTIY
-,TRBV4-1,ASSQEWGGGLGNTIY
-,TRBV5-1,ASRGQRAAYNEQF
-,TRBV5-4,ASSHDRWYGYT
TRBD2,TRBV28,ASSLAGLASDTQY
TRBD1,TRBV25-1,ASSEAGQGGYT
-,TRBV18,ASSTRQAQNTEAF
-,TRBV2,ATPRGGSRGTQY
TRBD2,TRBV10-3,AAGGVDTGELF
TRBD2,TRBV7-6,ASSLGSSGATDTQY
-,TRBV2,ASSGSRARNQPQH
-,TRBV18,ASSPPDPSSGANVLT
TRBD1,TRBV28,ATHGDREAF
-,TRBV19,ASSIGVKWEATEAF
-,TRBV28,ASSLGSGNTEAF
TRBD1,TRBV11-1,ASSLEGGTGNEQF
-,TRBV6-5,ASSAMAENTEAF
-,TRBV6-6,ASSHRTYNEQF
TRBD1,TRBV4-1,ASQGTVDFSTQY
-,TRBV5-6,ASSLQDQETQY
TRBD2,TRBV28,ASSSGGAEEQF
-,TRBV28,ASNPFFQTGVYNSPLH
-,TRBV19,ASSIPGGGGNTIY
-,TRBV27,ASRTLGQNTGELF
TRBD1,TRBV7-8,ASSIGTGESDTQY
-,TRBV12-5,ASGLVLGGADGYT
-,TRBV10-3,AISEDSSTNEKLF
-,TRBV4-1,ASSPRGGNTEAF
TRBD1,TRBV7-8,ASRPKGTDLNTEAF
TRBD1,TRBV4-2,ASSQHTGVVQPQH
TRBD2,TRBV4-2,ASSQGFGAGAVLQETQY
TRBD2,TRBV6-1,ASRPGLGEETQY
TRBD1,TRBV29-1,SVTGVRTEAF
TRBD1,TRBV7-8,ASSTRQGVSAF
-,TRBV14,ASTRTEKTIY
TRBD1,TRBV10-2,ASSETGGQDTQY
TRBD1,TRBV9,ASSVRKEGQGLHGYT
TRBD1,TRBV5-6,ASRRGQGYYEQY
-,TRBV7-6,ASSQGYRQLNTEAF
TRBD1,TRBV11-2,ASSEVGQSTDTQY
TRBD1,TRBV6-1,ASSDPGQGVLNEQF
-,TRBV19,ASSISRGLGADTQY
TRBD1,TRBV30,AWSVTGGSPLH
TRBD1,TRBV2,ASQTGDSNQPQH